Presented here are 25 T cell receptor beta chains from one specimen sequenced in a study of T cells in Graves' hyperthyroidism and ophthalmopathy. TCR beta CDR3 regions were amplified from RNA transcripts. The HTBI set primed first-round TCR CDR3 RT-PCR. TCRdb used MiXCR to reprocess the multiplex PCR reads, holding one entry per CDR3 protein. The data hold roughly 380,000 distinct CDR3 sequences, with roughly 18% observed a single time. The sequenced material came from blood. These receptors came from a middle-aged woman with Graves' ophthalmopathy.

This clonotype has a count of ten or more. The chain combines TRBV28 with TRBJ1-5; the D gene is possibly TRBD1 (6 bases). The CDR3 runs to 19 residues. Germline CDR1 reads MDHEN; CDR2 reads SYDVKM. With 6 bases removed from V and 0 bases from J, the gap between germline ends came to 24 bases. DNA for the CDR3: TGTGCCAGCAGCACTTGGGACAATCGGGCCCCCCATAGCAATCAGCCCCAGCATTTT. Its translation is CASSTWDNRAPHSNQPQHF.

This clonotype was detected many times. The rearrangement links TRBV5-5 to TRBJ1-5; TRBD1 might be the D (6 bases). Per the germline V gene, CDR1 is SGHKS and CDR2 is YYEKEE (reference sequence). Trimming left V 0 bases short and J 6 bases short, with 13 bases between. The CDR3 runs 15 residues. The CDR3 loop reads CASSLGTATTQPQHF. The CDR3 coding sequence is TGTGCCAGCAGCTTGGGGACAGCCACAACTCAGCCCCAGCATTTT.

In its sample, this clonotype was seen a few times. The V and J genes are TRBV30 and TRBJ2-2; D perhaps matches TRBD1 (5 bases). The germline gives CDR1 GTSNPN, CDR2 SVGIG (reference sequence). The V gene lost 3 bases and the J gene lost 6 bases, with 8 bases spanning the gap. There are 12 residues in the CDR3. The CDR3 reads CAWSTRAGELFF. CDR3 nucleotide sequence: TGTGCCTGGAGCACCAGGGCCGGGGAGCTGTTTTTT.

The sample holds many counts of this clonotype. This chain links TRBV19 with TRBJ2-2; D gene uncertain. V lost 3 bases and J 8 bases, leaving 7 bases between the germline ends. The length of the CDR3 is 12 residues. Germline CDR1 and CDR2: LNHDA and SQIVND (reference sequence). In nucleotides, the CDR3 is TGTGCCAGTAGTATGTCCTATGGGGAGCTGTTTTTT. Translated: CASSMSYGELFF.

This clonotype was recorded many times. The genes are TRBV7-9 and TRBJ1-3; D call uncertain. V was shortened by 5 bases and J by 0 bases, with 8 bases between the two germline ends. This CDR3 is built from 14 residues. Germline values: CDR1 SEHNR, CDR2 FQNEAQ (reference sequence). CDR3 nucleotides: TGTGCCAGCAGCCAAACCCCCTCTGGAAACACCATATATTTT. Protein product: CASSQTPSGNTIYF.

This clonotype was detected many times. The CDR3 DNA follows: TGCAGTGCTAGGACTAGCGGATCAAACACCGGGGAGCTGTTTTTT. Its translation: CSARTSGSNTGELFF. The chain couples TRBV20-1 to TRBJ2-2; 9 bases agree with TRBD2. Losses at the gene ends were 3 bases for V and 2 bases for J; bases not matched to a gene: 4. This CDR3 contains 15 residues. Germline V gives CDR1 DFQATT, CDR2 SNEGSKA (reference sequence).

This clonotype was counted many times. The chain has TRBV11-2 and TRBJ1-1, with 9 bases fitting TRBD1. CDR1 and CDR2 (germline): SGHAT, FQNNGV. V was clipped by 5 bases and J by 6 bases; unmatched bases: 7. The CDR3 is made up of 14 amino acids. The CDR3 DNA follows: TGTGCCAGCAGCCCCAGGACAGGGGTCGCTGAAGCTTTCTTT. Translation gives CASSPRTGVAEAFF.

The V call is TRBV6-5, the J call TRBJ1-2; D perhaps matches TRBD1 (5 bases). The CDR3 covers 13 residues. The germline CDR1 and CDR2 sequences are MNHEY and SVGAGI. V was trimmed by 2 bases and J by 8 bases, leaving 12 bases between them. CDR3 sequence (DNA): TGTGCCAGCAGTTACGGGACGGCCAGGGGCTACACCTTC. This encodes CASSYGTARGYTF.

This clonotype was seen repeatedly, ten times or more. This sequence joins TRBV12-3 or TRBV12-4 and TRBJ2-2; 9 bases agree with TRBD2. This CDR3 comprises 16 residues. With 3 bases clipped from V and 8 bases from J, the junction kept 10 bases outside the gene matches. The CDR3 DNA follows: TGTGCCAGCAGTTTGATAGCGGGAGCTTTTGCGGGGGAGCTGTTTTTT. Protein product: CASSLIAGAFAGELFF.

This clonotype was observed many times. In nucleotides, the CDR3 is TGTGCCAGCAGTTTATCGGTCGACTTGAACACTGAAGCTTTCTTT. Translating it yields CASSLSVDLNTEAFF. This chain links TRBV27 with TRBJ1-1; D unclear. The CDR3 extends over 15 amino acids. Germline V gene sequence: CDR1 MNHEY, CDR2 SMNVEV (reference sequence). V was clipped by 0 bases and J by 0 bases, with 8 bases between them.

This clonotype has ten or more counts. The chain combines TRBV15 with TRBJ1-2, with a tentative D call TRBD1 (6 bases). Germline V CDR1 and CDR2: LNHNV, YYDKDF (reference sequence). The length of the CDR3 is 17 residues. Trimming cost V 5 bases and J 6 bases, with 25 bases left between them. CDR3 nucleotide sequence: TGTGCCACCAGCCGCGTTACCGGGACAACAATCGGGGATGGCTACACCTTC. Its protein product is CATSRVTGTTIGDGYTF.

This clonotype was counted ten times or more. This chain joins TRBV12-3 or TRBV12-4 and TRBJ1-1, with 12 bases matching TRBD1. The trim removed 10 bases at V and 4 bases at J, leaving 13 bases unmatched. This CDR3 is 16 amino acids long. The CDR3 bases are TGTGCCATCACCACCGGGACAGGGGGCGTGGGCACTGAAGCTTTCTTT. It yields the protein CAITTGTGGVGTEAFF.

In its sample, this clonotype was seen many times. The CDR3 DNA reads TGTGCCAGCAGCCAAAAGACTTCCGGACAGGGATACGAGCAGTACTTC. Protein product: CASSQKTSGQGYEQYF. The genes are TRBV3-1 and TRBJ2-7; TRBD1 matches 8 bases. V dropped 2 bases and J dropped 4; count of bases not matched to a gene: 10. CDR3 length: 16 amino acids. Looked up from germline, CDR1 is LGHDT and CDR2 is YNNKEL (reference sequence).

This clonotype was seen many times. The gene calls are TRBV10-3 and TRBJ2-5, with D unresolved. Between the trimmed V and J ends, which lost 10 bases and 4 bases, there was a span of 19 bases. In germline, CDR1 is ENHRY, CDR2 SYGVKD. CDR3 size: 14 residues. The CDR3 DNA is TGTGCCACCTTGACACCGACGGGTAGAGAGACCCAGTACTTC. Protein sequence: CATLTPTGRETQYF.

This clonotype was seen ten or more times. The V and J genes are TRBV20-1 and TRBJ1-5; no definite D call. Germline values: CDR1 DFQATT, CDR2 SNEGSKA (reference sequence). The V and J ends lost 1 base and 3 bases respectively, with 10 bases between them. The CDR3 has 14 residues. CDR3 coding DNA: TGCAGTGCTAGAGGGTCCAGCTCCAATCAGCCCCAGCATTTT. This codes for CSARGSSSNQPQHF.

This clonotype was observed at least ten times. The chain is built from TRBV19 and TRBJ1-1, with a weak D call TRBD1 (6 bases). CDR1 and CDR2 (germline): LNHDA, SQIVND (reference sequence). Trimming shortened V by 4 bases and J by 1 base, and 13 bases separated the two germline ends. The CDR3 is 15 amino acids. Here the CDR3 reads CASSKGGRANTEAFF. The CDR3 DNA sequence: TGTGCCAGTAGTAAGGGGGGGCGGGCGAACACTGAAGCTTTCTTT.

The V and J genes are TRBV18 and TRBJ2-7, with a weak D call TRBD1 (7 bases). CDR1 and CDR2 (germline): KGHSH, LQKENI. The CDR3 sequence is 15 residues long. Trimming took off 2 bases at V and 3 bases at J, with 14 bases between the two ends. This CDR3 is CASSPGPGGLYEQYF. The CDR3 nucleotides read TGTGCCAGCTCACCAGGGCCAGGGGGGCTCTACGAGCAGTACTTC.

This clonotype was counted at least ten times. The rearrangement links TRBV5-1 to TRBJ1-2; TRBD1 is a possible D gene (6 bases). CDR1 and CDR2 from the germline V gene are SGHRS and YFSETQ. Between the trimmed V and J ends, which lost 0 bases and 8 bases, there was a span of 11 bases. The CDR3 length is 13 residues. The CDR3 protein is CASSLAIGTGYTF. The CDR3 DNA reads as TGCGCCAGCAGCTTGGCCATAGGGACAGGCTACACCTTC.

The sample holds many counts of this clonotype. The chain joins TRBV29-1 to TRBJ1-1, with a possible D match to TRBD1 (6 bases). The CDR3 has 14 residues. Trimming removed 4 bases at V and 5 bases at J, with 17 bases between. Germline CDR1 SQVTM, CDR2 ANQGSEA. The CDR3: CSVGRPGASTEAFF. CDR3 bases: TGCAGCGTTGGTAGGCCGGGGGCGAGTACTGAAGCTTTCTTT. The full variable domain, in which reference TRBV29-1 and TRBJ1-1 provide the parts outside the CDR3, is SAVISQKPSRDICQRGTSLTIQCQVDSQVTMMFWYRQQPGQSLTLIATANQGSEATYESGFVIDKFPISRPNLTFSTLTVSNMSPEDSSIYLCSVGRPGASTEAFFGQGTRLTVV.

Ten or more counts support this clonotype. V gene TRBV7-2 combines with J gene TRBJ1-2; D not resolved. Per germline, CDR1 SGHTA and CDR2 FQGNSA. CDR3 length: 14 amino acids. V dropped 2 bases and J dropped 4 bases, with 11 bases sitting between them. CDR3 nucleotides: TGTGCCAGCAGCTTACCCCCGGACCCCTATGGCTACACCTTC. Protein sequence: CASSLPPDPYGYTF.

This clonotype showed up just a few times. The rearrangement links TRBV12-3 or TRBV12-4 to TRBJ1-1, with 9 bases that match TRBD1. This CDR3 has 14 amino acids. Germline trimming cut 6 bases from V and 2 bases from J; bases unmatched to any gene: 4. CDR3 in amino acids: CASRDRGSNTEAFF. The CDR3 nucleotides read TGTGCCAGCAGGGACAGGGGCAGCAACACTGAAGCTTTCTTT.

To note about this clonotype: One end of the junction varies from germline; a read error may be responsible. The chain is built from TRBV4-1 and TRBJ2-6, with TRBD2 matching 7 bases. The V gene's germline CDR1 is MGHRA and CDR2 YSYEKL. This CDR3 contains 19 residues. CDR3 nucleotide sequence: TGCGCCAGCAGCCAAGTCCGAGCGGGAACCCCCTCTGGGGCCTACGTCCTGACTTTC. Its protein product is CASSQVRAGTPSGAYVLTF.

This clonotype has a count of ten or more. CDR3 sequence reads: CASGRDRGYEQYF. The CDR3 nucleotides are TGTGCCAGTGGCCGGGACAGGGGCTACGAGCAGTACTTC. This rearrangement joins TRBV19 to TRBJ2-7, with 10 bases lining up with TRBD1. The V segment lost 8 bases and the J segment 3 bases; nucleotides outside the gene matches: 4. The CDR3 runs to 13 residues. Germline CDR1 reads LNHDA; CDR2 reads SQIVND (reference sequence).

The J gene is TRBJ2-2, the V gene TRBV6-2 or TRBV6-3; TRBD1 matches 8 bases. CDR1 is MNHEY and CDR2 is SVGEGT in the germline V gene. The CDR3 covers 15 residues. V lost 5 bases, J lost 8 bases, and 10 bases stayed unmatched. This CDR3 is CASSGGTGRPGELFF. CDR3 coding DNA: TGTGCCAGCAGTGGGGGGACAGGCCGTCCGGGGGAGCTGTTTTTT.

This clonotype was counted ten times or more. The V and J genes are TRBV5-1 and TRBJ2-7; D could derive from TRBD1 or TRBD2 (6 bases each). Trimming took 0 bases from V and 0 from J, leaving 13 bases between them. This CDR3 comprises 16 residues. Germline values: CDR1 SGHRS, CDR2 YFSETQ. The CDR3 DNA is TGCGCCAGCAGCTTGGACGGACGGGGGCCCTCCTACGAGCAGTACTTC. It specifies CASSLDGRGPSYEQYF. The whole variable domain, filled in from reference TRBV5-1 and TRBJ2-7, reads KAGVTQTPRYLIKTRGQQVTLSCSPISGHRSVSWYQQTPGQGLQFLFEYFSETQRNKGNFPGRFSGRQFSNSRSEMNVSTLELGDSALYLCASSLDGRGPSYEQYFGPGTRLTVT.